This T cell receptor beta chain was sequenced in a study of blood T cells in healthy people across ages. Study conclusions and caveats: In older individuals, TCR beta diversity per million T cells was lower, falling roughly linearly with age.

The CDR3 has 16 residues. Trimming at V came to 3 bases and at J to 2 bases, leaving 6 bases not matched to a gene. Germline CDR1 SEHNR, CDR2 FQNEAQ (reference sequence). Sample-barcoded 5' priming and a J-beta primer mix drove a second PCR of roughly 6 to 12 cycles. From the 5' RACE reads, TCRdb called clonotypes with MiXCR, one entry per CDR3 protein. This table holds about 1.7 million distinct CDR3 sequences, 28% found once. Only a few counts were recorded for this clonotype. Its specificity is unknown. Every donor contributed about 10 milliliters of peripheral blood by blood draw. Every sample had a minimum of 6.5 million PBMCs isolated.

Material: blood. The receptor comes from a woman aged 25 to 45 in good health. The chain joins TRBV7-9 to TRBJ2-5; TRBD1 matches 10 bases. CDR3 sequence: CASSLARTGGQETQYF. The CDR3 nucleotides read TGTGCCAGCAGCTTGGCTCGGACAGGGGGTCAAGAGACCCAGTACTTC. Variable domain in full (rest from reference TRBV7-9 and TRBJ2-5): DTGVSQNPRHKITKRGQNVTFRCDPISEHNRLYWYRQTLGQGPEFLTYFQNEAQLEKSRLLSDRFSAERPKGSFSTLEIQRTEQGDSAMYLCASSLARTGGQETQYFGPGTRLLVL.